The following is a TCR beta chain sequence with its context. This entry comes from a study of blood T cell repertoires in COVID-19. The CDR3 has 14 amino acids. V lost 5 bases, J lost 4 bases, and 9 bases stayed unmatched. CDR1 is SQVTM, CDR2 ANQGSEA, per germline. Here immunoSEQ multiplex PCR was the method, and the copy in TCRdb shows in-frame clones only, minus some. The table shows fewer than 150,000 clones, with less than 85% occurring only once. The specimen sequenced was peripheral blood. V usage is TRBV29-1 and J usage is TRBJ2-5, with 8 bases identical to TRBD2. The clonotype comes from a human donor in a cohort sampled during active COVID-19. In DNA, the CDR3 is TGCAGCGTTCGGATTAGCGGGGCGGCAGAGACCCAGTACTTC. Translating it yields CSVRISGAAETQYF.